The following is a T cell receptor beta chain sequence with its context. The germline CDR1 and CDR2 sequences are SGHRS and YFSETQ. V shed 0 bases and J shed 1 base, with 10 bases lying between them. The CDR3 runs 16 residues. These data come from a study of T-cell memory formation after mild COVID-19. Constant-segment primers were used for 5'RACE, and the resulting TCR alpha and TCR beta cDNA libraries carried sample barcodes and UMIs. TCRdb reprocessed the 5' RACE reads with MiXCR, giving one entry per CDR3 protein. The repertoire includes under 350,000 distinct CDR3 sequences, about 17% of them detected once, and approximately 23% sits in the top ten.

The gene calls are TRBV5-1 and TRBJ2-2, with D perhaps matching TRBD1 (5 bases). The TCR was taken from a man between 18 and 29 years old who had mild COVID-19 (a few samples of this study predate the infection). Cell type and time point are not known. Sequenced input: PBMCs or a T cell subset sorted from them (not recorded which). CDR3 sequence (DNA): TGCGCCAGCAGCTTGGGTGGGGCAGAGAACACCGGGGAGCTGTTTTTT. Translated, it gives CASSLGGAENTGELFF.